This T cell receptor beta chain was sequenced for a study of cytomegalovirus exposure and HLA in healthy donors. Use of 60 Vbeta and 13 Jbeta primers characterized the PCR. TCRdb's copy holds only in-frame clones and misses some; the assay was immunoSEQ multiplex PCR. Among about 190,000 clones listed, about four fifths were seen once. This clone was seen once. Germline lookup yields CDR1 MNHEY and CDR2 SVGAGI. Trimming stripped 6 bases from V and 3 bases from J, with 16 bases between. CDR3 length equals 15 residues. This clonotype was sampled from a man aged 18 to 29 in good health and CMV-seronegative. The chain links TRBV6-5 to TRBJ2-3, with a possible D match to TRBD2 (7 bases). Input material: PBMCs. The CDR3 loop is CASSPLGGRTDTQYF. In nucleotides, the CDR3 is TGTGCCAGCAGCCCCTTGGGGGGGCGGACAGATACGCAGTATTTT.